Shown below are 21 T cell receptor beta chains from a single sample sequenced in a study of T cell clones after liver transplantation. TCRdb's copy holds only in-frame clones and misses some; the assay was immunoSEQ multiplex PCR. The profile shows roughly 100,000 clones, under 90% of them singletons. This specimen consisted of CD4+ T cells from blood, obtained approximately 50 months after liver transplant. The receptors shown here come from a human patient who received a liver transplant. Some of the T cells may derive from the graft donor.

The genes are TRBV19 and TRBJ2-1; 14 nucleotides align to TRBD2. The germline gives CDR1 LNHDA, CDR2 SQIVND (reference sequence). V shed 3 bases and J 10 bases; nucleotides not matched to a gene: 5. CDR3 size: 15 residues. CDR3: CASSIGLAGGWEQFF. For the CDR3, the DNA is TGTGCCAGTAGTATCGGACTAGCGGGAGGTTGGGAGCAGTTCTTC.

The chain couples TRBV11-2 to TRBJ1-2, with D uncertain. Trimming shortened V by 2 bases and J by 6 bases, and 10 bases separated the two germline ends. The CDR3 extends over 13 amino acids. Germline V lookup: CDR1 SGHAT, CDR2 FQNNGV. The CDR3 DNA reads TGTGCCAGCAGCTTACGACGGTGGGATGGCTACACCTTC. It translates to CASSLRRWDGYTF.

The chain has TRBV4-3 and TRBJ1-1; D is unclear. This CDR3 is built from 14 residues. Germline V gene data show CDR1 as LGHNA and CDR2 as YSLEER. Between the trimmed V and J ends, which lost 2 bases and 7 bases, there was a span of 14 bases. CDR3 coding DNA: TGCGCCAGCAGCCAAAAAAGGCGGTATAGTGAAGCTTTCTTT. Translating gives CASSQKRRYSEAFF.

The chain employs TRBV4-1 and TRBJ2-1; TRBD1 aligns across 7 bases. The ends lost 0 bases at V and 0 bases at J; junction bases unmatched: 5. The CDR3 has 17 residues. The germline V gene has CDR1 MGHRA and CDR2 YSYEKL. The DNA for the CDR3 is TGCGCCAGCAGCCAAGACACAGGGGCGAGCTCCTACAATGAGCAGTTCTTC. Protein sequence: CASSQDTGASSYNEQFF.

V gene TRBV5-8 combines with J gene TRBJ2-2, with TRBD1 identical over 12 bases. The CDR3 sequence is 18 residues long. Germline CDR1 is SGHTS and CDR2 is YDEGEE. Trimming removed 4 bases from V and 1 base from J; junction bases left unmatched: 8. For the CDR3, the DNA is TGTGCCAGCAGCCCGGGACAGGGGGCTGGGTGGAACACCGGGGAGCTGTTTTTT. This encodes CASSPGQGAGWNTGELFF.

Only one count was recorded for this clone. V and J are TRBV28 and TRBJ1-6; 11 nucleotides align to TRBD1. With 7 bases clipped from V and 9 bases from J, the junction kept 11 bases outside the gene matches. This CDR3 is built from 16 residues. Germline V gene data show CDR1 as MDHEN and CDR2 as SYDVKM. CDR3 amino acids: CASTPAGTGGRSPLHF. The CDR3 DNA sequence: TGTGCCAGCACCCCCGCCGGGACAGGGGGTCGTTCACCCCTCCACTTT.

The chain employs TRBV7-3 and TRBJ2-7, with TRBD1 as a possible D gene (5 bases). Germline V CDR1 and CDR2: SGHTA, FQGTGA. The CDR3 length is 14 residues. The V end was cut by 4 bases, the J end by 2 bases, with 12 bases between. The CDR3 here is CASSSYRQPYEQYF. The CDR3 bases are TGTGCCAGCAGCTCCTACCGACAGCCCTACGAGCAGTACTTC.

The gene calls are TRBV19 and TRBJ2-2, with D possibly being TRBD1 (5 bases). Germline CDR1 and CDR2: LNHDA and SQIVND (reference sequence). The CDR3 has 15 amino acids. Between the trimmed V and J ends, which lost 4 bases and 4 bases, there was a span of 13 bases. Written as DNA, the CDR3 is TGTGCCAGTAGTAGCGACAGCTTTCCCACCGGGGAGCTGTTTTTT. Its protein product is CASSSDSFPTGELFF.

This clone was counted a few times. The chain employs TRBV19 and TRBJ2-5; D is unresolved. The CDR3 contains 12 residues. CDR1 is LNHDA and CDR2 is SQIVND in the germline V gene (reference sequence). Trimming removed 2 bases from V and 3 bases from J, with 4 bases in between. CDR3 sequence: CASSINEETQYF. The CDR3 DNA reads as TGTGCCAGTAGTATAAACGAAGAGACCCAGTACTTC.

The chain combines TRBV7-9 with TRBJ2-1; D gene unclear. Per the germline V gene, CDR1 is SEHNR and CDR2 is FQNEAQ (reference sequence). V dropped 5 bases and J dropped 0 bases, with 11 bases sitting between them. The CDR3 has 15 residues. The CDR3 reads CASSPGGSSYNEQFF. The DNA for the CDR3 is TGTGCCAGCAGCCCGGGCGGTAGCTCCTACAATGAGCAGTTCTTC.

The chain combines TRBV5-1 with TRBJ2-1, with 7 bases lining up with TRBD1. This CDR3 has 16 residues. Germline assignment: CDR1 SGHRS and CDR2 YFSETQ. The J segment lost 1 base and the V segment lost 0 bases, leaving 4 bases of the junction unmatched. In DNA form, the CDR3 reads TGCGCCAGCAGCTTGGCCTCCAGGGGGTCCTACAATGAGCAGTTCTTC. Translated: CASSLASRGSYNEQFF.

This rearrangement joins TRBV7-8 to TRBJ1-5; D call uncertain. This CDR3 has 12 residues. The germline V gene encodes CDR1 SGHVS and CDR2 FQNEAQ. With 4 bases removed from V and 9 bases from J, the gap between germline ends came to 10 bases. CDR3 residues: CASSYDRGPQHF. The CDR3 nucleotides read TGTGCCAGCAGCTACGACCGGGGGCCCCAGCATTTT.

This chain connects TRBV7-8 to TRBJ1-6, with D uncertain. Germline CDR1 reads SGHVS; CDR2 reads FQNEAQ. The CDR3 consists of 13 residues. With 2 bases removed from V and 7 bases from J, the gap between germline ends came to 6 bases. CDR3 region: CASSLRRNSPLHF. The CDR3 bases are TGTGCCAGCAGCTTAAGGAGAAATTCACCCCTCCACTTT.

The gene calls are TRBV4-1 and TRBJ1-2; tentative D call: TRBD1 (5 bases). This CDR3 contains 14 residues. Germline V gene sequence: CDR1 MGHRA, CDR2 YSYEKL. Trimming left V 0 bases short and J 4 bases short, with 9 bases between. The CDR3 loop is CASSQDWGVYGYTF. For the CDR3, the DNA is TGCGCCAGCAGCCAAGATTGGGGGGTCTATGGCTACACCTTC.

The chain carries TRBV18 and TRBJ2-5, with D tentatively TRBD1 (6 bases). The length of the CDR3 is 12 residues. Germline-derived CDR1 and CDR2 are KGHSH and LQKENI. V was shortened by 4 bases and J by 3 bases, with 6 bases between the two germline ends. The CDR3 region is CASSRDKETQYF. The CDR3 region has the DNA TGTGCCAGCTCACGGGACAAAGAGACCCAGTACTTC.

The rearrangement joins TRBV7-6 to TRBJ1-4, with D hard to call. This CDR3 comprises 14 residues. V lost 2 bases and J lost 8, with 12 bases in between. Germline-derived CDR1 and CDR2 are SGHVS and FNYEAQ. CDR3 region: CASSLYEGQEKLFF. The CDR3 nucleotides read TGTGCCAGCAGCTTATACGAGGGTCAAGAAAAACTGTTTTTT. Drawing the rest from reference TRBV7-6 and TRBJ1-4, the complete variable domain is GAGVSQSPRYKVTKRGQDVALRCDPISGHVSLYWYRQALGQGPEFLTYFNYEAQQDKSGLPNDRFSAERPEGSISTLTIQRTEQRDSAMYRCASSLYEGQEKLFFGSGTQLSVL.

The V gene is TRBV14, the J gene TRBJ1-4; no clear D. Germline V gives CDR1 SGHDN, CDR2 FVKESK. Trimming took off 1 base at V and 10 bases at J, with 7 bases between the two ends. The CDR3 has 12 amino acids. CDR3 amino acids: CASSQAVGKLFF. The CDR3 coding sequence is TGTGCCAGCAGCCAAGCGGTTGGAAAACTGTTTTTT.

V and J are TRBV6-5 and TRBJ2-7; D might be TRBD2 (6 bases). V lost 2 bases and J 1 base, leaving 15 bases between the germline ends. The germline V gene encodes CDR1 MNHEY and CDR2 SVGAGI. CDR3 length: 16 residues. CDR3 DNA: TGTGCCAGCAGTTACACCGAACTAGCTGCATCCTACGAGCAGTACTTC. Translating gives CASSYTELAASYEQYF.

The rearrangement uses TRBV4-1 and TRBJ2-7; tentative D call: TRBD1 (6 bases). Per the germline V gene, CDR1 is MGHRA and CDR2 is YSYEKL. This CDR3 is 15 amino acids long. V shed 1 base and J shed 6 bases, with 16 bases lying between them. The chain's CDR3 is CASSQVSSQGREQYF. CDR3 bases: TGCGCCAGCAGCCAAGTTTCCTCCCAGGGGCGCGAGCAGTACTTC.

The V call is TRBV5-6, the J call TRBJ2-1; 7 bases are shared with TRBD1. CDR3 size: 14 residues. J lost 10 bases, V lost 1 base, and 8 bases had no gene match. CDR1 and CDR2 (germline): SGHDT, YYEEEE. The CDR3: CASSLRQGHKEQFF. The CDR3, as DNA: TGTGCCAGCAGCTTGAGACAGGGTCATAAGGAGCAGTTCTTC.

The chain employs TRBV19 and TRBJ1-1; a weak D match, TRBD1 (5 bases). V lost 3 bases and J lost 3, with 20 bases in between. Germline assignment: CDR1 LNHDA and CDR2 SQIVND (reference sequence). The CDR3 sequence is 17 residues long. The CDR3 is CASSIGTALHKDTEAFF. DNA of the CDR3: TGTGCCAGTAGTATCGGGACGGCGCTACACAAGGACACTGAAGCTTTCTTT. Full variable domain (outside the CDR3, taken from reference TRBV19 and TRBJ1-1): DGGITQSPKYLFRKEGQNVTLSCEQNLNHDAMYWYRQDPGQGLRLIYYSQIVNDFQKGDIAEGYSVSREKKESFPLTVTSAQKNPTAFYLCASSIGTALHKDTEAFFGQGTRLTVV.